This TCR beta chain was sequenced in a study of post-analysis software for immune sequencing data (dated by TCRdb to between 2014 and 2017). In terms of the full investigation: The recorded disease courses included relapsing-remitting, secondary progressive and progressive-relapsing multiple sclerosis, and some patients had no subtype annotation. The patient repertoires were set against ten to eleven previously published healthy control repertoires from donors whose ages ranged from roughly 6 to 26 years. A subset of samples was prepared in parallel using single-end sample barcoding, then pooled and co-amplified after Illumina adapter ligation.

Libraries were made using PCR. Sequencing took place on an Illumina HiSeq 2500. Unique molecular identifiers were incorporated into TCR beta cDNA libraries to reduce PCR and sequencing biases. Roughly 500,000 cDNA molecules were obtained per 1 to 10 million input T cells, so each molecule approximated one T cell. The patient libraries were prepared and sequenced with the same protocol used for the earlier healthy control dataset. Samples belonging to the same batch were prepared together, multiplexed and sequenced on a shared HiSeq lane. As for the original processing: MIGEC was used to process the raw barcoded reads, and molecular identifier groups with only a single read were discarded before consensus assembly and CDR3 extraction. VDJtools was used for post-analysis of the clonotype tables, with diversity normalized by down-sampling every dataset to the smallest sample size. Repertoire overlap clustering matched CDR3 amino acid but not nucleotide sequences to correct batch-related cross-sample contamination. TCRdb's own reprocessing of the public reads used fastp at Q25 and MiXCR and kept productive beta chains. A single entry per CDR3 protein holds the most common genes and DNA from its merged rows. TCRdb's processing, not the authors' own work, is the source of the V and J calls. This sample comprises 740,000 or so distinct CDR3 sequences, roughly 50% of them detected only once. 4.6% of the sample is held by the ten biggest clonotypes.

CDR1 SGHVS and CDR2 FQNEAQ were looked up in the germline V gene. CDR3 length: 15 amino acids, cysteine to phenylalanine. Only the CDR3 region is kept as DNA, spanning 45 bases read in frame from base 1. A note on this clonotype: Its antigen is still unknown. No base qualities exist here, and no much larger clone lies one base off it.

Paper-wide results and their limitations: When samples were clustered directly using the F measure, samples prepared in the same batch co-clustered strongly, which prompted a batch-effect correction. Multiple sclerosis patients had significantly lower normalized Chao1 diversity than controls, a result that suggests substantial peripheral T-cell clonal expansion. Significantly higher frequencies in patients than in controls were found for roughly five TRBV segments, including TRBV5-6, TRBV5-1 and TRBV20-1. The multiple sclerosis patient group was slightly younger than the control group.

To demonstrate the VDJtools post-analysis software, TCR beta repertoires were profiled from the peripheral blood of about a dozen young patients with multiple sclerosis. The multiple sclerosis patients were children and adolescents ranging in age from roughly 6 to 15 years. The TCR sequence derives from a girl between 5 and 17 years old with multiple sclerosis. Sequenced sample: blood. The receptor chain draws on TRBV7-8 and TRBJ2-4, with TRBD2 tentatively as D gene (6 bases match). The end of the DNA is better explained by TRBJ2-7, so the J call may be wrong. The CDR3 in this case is CASSLLGRSSAEQYF. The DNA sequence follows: TGTGCCAGCAGCTTATTAGGGAGGTCGTCCGCCGAGCAGTACTTC.